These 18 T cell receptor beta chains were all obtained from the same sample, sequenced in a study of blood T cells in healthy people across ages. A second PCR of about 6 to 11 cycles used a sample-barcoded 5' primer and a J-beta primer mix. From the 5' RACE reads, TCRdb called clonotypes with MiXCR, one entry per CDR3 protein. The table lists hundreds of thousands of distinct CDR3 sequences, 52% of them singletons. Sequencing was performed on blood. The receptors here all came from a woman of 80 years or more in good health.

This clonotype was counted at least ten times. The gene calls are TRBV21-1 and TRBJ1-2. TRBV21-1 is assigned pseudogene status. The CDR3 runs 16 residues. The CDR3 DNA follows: TGTGCCAGCAGCCCACGGTCGGGAGGGACGAGCTATGGCTACACCTTC. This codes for CASSPRSGGTSYGYTF.

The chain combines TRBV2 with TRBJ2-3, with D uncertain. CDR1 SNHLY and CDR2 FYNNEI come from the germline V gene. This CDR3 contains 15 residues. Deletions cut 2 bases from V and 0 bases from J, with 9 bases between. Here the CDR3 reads CASSENHLSTDTQYF. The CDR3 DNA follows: TGTGCCAGCAGTGAAAACCACCTAAGCACAGATACGCAGTATTTT.

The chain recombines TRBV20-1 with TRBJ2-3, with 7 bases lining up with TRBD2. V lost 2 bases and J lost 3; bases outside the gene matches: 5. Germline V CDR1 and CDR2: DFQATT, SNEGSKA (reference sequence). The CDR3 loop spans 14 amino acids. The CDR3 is CSARNGRMTDTQYF. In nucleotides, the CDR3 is TGCAGTGCTAGAAACGGGAGGATGACAGATACGCAGTATTTT.

CDR3 bases: TGCAGTGCTAGAGACCACCGGGGTGTAGCGGGTTCCTACGAGCAGTACTTC. Translating it yields CSARDHRGVAGSYEQYF. The chain uses TRBV20-1 and TRBJ2-7, with 7 bases matching TRBD2. The germline gives CDR1 DFQATT, CDR2 SNEGSKA (reference sequence). J lost 1 base, V lost 0 bases, and 12 bases had no gene match. CDR3 length: 17 amino acids.

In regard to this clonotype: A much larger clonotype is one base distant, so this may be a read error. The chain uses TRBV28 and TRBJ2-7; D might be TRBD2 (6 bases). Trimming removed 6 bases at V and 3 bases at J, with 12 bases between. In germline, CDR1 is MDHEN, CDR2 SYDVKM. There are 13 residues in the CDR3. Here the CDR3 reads CASRWQGGYEQYF. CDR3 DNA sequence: TGTGCCAGCAGGTGGCAGGGAGGCTACGAGCAGTACTTC.

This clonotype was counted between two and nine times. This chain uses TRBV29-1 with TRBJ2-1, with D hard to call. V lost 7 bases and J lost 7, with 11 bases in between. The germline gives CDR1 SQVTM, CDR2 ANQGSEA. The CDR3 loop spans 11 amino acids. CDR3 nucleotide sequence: TGCAGCGGTGCCTGGGCGAATGAGCAGTTCTTC. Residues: CSGAWANEQFF.

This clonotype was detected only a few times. CDR3 sequence reads: CASGLESGQGFEQFF. DNA of the CDR3: TGTGCTAGTGGTTTGGAATCGGGACAGGGGTTTGAGCAGTTCTTC. The chain combines TRBV12-5 with TRBJ2-1, with 10 bases lining up with TRBD1. Germline assignment: CDR1 LGHNT and CDR2 FRNRAP. This CDR3 has 15 amino acids. The V segment lost 1 base and the J segment 9 bases; nucleotides outside the gene matches: 6.

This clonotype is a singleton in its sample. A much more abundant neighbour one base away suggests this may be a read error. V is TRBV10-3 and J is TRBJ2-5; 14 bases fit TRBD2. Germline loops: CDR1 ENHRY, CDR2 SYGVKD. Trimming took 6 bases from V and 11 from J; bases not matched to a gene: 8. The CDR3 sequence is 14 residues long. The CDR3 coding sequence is TGTGCCATCAGCGGGACTAGCGGGAGAGTTGAGCAGTACTTC. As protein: CAISGTSGRVEQYF.

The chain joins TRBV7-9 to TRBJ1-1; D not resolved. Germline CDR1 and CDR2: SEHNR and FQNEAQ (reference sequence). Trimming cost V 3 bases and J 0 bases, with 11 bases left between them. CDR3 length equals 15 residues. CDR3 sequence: CASSFPENMNTEAFF. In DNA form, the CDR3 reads TGTGCCAGCAGCTTCCCAGAGAATATGAACACTGAAGCTTTCTTT.

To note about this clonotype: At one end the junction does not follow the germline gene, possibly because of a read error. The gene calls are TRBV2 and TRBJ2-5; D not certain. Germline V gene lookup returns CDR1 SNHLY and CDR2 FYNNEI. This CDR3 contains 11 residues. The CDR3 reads CATSEEETQYF. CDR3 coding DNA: TGTGCCACCAGTGAGGAAGAGACCCAGTACTTC.

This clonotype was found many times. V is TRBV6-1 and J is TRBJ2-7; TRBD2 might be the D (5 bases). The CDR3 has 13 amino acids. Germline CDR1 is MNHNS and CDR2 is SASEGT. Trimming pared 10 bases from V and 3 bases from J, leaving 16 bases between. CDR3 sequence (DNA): TGTGCCACGTCGGAGGAGTATGGCTACGAGCAGTACTTC. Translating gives CATSEEYGYEQYF.

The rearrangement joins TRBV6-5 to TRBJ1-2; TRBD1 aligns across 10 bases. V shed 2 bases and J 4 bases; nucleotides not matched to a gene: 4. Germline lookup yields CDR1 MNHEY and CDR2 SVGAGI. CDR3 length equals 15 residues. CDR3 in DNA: TGTGCCAGCAGTTACGGGGGACAGGGGAGCTATGGCTACACCTTC. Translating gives CASSYGGQGSYGYTF.

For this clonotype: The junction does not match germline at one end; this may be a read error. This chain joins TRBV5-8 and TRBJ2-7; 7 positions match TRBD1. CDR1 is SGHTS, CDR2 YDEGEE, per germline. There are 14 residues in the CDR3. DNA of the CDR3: TGTGCCTGCAGCTTGACAGGGAATAACTACGAGCAGTACTTC. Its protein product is CACSLTGNNYEQYF.

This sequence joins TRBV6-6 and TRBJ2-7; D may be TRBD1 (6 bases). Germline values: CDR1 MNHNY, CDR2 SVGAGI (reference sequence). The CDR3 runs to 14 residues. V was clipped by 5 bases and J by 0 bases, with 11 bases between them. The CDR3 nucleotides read TGTGCCAGCAGTCGCCGGGACAACTCCTACGAGCAGTACTTC. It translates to CASSRRDNSYEQYF.

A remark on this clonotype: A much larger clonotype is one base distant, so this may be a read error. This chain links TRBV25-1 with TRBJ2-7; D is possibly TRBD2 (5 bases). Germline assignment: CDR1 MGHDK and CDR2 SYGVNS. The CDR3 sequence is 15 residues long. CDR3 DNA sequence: TGTGCCAGCAGTGAACCGGTGGGAGTAGGCTACAAGCAGTACTTC. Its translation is CASSEPVGVGYKQYF.

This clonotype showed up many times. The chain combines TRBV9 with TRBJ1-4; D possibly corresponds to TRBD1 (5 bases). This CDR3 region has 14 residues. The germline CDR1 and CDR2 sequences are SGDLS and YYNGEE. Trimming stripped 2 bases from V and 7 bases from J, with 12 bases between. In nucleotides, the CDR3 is TGTGCCAGCAGCGTTAGGGGAGAATCTGAAAAACTGTTTTTT. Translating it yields CASSVRGESEKLFF. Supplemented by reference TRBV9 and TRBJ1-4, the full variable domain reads DSGVTQTPKHLITATGQRVTLRCSPRSGDLSVYWYQQSLDQGLQFLIQYYNGEERAKGNILERFSAQQFPDLHSELNLSSLELGDSALYFCASSVRGESEKLFFGSGTQLSVL.

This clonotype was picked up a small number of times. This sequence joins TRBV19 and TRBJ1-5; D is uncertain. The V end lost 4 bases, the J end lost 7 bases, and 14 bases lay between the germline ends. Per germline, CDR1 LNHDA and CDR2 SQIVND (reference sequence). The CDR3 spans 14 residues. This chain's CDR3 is CASSRTELRQPQHF. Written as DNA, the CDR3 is TGTGCCAGTAGTAGGACCGAGCTTAGGCAGCCCCAGCATTTT.

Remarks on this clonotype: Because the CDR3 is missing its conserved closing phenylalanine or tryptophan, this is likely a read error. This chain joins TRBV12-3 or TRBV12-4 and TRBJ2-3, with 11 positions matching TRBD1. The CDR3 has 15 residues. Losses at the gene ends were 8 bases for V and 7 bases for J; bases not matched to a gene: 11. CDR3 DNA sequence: TGTGCCAGCGGCAAAGGGACAGGGGGATCCAATACGCAGTATTCT. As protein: CASGKGTGGSNTQYS.